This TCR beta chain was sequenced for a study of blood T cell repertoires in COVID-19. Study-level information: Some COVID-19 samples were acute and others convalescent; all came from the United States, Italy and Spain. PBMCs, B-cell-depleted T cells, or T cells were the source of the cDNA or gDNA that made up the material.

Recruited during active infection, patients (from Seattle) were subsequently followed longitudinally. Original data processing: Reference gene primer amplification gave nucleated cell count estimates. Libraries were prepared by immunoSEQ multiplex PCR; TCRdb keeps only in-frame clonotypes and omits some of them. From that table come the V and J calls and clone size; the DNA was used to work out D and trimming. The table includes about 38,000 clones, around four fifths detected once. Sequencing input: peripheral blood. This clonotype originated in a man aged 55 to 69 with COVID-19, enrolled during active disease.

The CDR3 bases are TGCGCCAGCATGATGCTCGGGACAGGGGACTACGAGCAGTACTTC. Translating gives CASMMLGTGDYEQYF. The rearrangement links TRBV4-1 to TRBJ2-7, with 10 positions matching TRBD1. Germline CDR1 reads MGHRA; CDR2 reads YSYEKL. The V segment lost 7 bases and the J segment 3 bases; nucleotides outside the gene matches: 9. The CDR3 has 15 amino acids.